The rows below give T cell receptor beta chains drawn from one sample of a study of radiation and T cells in renal cell carcinoma. This table comes from immunoSEQ multiplex PCR, and its TCRdb copy is limited to in-frame clones, with some not included. Here the sample spans about 130,000 clones, roughly 91% being singletons. This specimen consisted of blood, obtained from a patient whose treatment included radiotherapy and nephrectomy. These receptors all come from a woman aged 70-85 years with renal cell carcinoma. CDR3s include the opening cysteine and the closing phenylalanine or tryptophan. D genes are given only for firm matches. Size is omitted from some rows. Given values are once, few, many or a class for expanded clones.

clone_size: -; v_call: TRBV11-3; d_call: TRBD1; j_call: TRBJ2-5; cdr3_aa: CASSFGTGEGETQYF; cdr3_nt: TGTGCCAGCAGCTTCGGGACAGGGGAGGGAGAGACCCAGTACTTC
clone_size: -; v_call: TRBV10-1; d_call: -; j_call: TRBJ2-5; cdr3_aa: CASSMLETQYF; cdr3_nt: TGCGCCAGCAGTATGCTAGAGACCCAGTACTTC
clone_size: -; v_call: TRBV5-4; d_call: TRBD1; j_call: TRBJ1-1; cdr3_aa: CASSPGTGKTEAFF; cdr3_nt: TGTGCCAGCAGCCCAGGGACAGGGAAGACTGAAGCTTTCTTT
clone_size: -; v_call: TRBV5-8; d_call: TRBD2; j_call: TRBJ2-7; cdr3_aa: CASSLSPGLASNEQYF; cdr3_nt: TGTGCCAGCAGCTTGTCACCGGGACTAGCGTCCAACGAGCAGTACTTC
clone_size: few; v_call: TRBV30; d_call: TRBD2; j_call: TRBJ2-7; cdr3_aa: CAWRLSGGAYEQYF; cdr3_nt: TGTGCCTGGAGGTTAAGCGGGGGAGCCTACGAGCAGTACTTC
clone_size: -; v_call: TRBV7-8; d_call: -; j_call: TRBJ2-5; cdr3_aa: CASSLPSETQYF; cdr3_nt: TGTGCCAGCAGCTTACCCTCAGAGACCCAGTACTTC
clone_size: -; v_call: TRBV9; d_call: -; j_call: TRBJ2-6; cdr3_aa: CASSPRQSGANVLTF; cdr3_nt: TGTGCCAGCAGCCCAAGACAGTCTGGGGCCAACGTCCTGACTTTC
clone_size: -; v_call: TRBV7-8; d_call: -; j_call: TRBJ2-3; cdr3_aa: CASSMGGPADTQYF; cdr3_nt: TGTGCCAGCAGCATGGGGGGCCCAGCAGATACGCAGTATTTT
clone_size: once; v_call: TRBV19; d_call: TRBD2; j_call: TRBJ2-3; cdr3_aa: CASRASGARTDTQYF; cdr3_nt: TGTGCCAGTAGGGCTAGCGGGGCTCGCACAGATACGCAGTATTTT
clone_size: once; v_call: TRBV19; d_call: TRBD1; j_call: TRBJ1-2; cdr3_aa: CASSIMGQRREGYTF; cdr3_nt: TGTGCCAGTAGTATAATGGGACAGCGACGTGAAGGCTACACCTTC
clone_size: -; v_call: TRBV9; d_call: -; j_call: TRBJ1-3; cdr3_aa: CASSLGQPLSGNTIYF; cdr3_nt: TGTGCCAGCAGCCTTGGACAGCCTCTCTCTGGAAACACCATATATTTT
clone_size: -; v_call: TRBV27; d_call: -; j_call: TRBJ2-5; cdr3_aa: CASRVGPWETQYF; cdr3_nt: TGTGCCAGCAGGGTAGGGCCCTGGGAGACCCAGTACTTC
clone_size: -; v_call: TRBV7-8; d_call: -; j_call: TRBJ1-1; cdr3_aa: CASSLAQGTEAFF; cdr3_nt: TGTGCCAGCAGCTTAGCGCAGGGGACTGAAGCTTTCTTT
clone_size: -; v_call: TRBV6-5; d_call: -; j_call: TRBJ2-5; cdr3_aa: CASSLAAQETQYF; cdr3_nt: TGTGCCAGCAGTCTAGCAGCCCAAGAGACCCAGTACTTC